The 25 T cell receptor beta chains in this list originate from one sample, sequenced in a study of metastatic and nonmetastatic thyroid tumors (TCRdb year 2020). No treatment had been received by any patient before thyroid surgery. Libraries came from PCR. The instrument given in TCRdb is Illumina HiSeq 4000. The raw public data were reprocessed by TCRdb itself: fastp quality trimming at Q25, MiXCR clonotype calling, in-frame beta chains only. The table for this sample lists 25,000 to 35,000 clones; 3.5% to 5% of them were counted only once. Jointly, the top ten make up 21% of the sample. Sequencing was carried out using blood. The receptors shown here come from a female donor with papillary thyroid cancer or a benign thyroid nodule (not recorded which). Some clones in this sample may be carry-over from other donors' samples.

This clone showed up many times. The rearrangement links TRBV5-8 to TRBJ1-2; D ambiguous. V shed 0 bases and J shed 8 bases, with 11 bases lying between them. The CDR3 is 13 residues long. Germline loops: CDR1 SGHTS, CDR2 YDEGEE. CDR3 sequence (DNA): TGTGCCAGCAGCTTGGAGGCAGGTTGGGGCTACACCTTC. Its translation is CASSLEAGWGYTF.

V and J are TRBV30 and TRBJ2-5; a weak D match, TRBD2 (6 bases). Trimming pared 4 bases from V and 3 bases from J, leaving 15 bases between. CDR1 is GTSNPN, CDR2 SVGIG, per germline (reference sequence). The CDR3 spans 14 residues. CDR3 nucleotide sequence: TGTGCCTGGAACCGGAGGGCCAGGGAAGAGACCCAGTACTTC. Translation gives CAWNRRAREETQYF. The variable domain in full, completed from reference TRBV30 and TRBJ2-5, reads SQTIHQWPATLVQPVGSPLSLECTVEGTSNPNLYWYRQAAGRGLQLLFYSVGIGQISSEVPQNLSASRPQDRQFILSSKKLLLSDSGFYLCAWNRRAREETQYFGPGTRLLVL.

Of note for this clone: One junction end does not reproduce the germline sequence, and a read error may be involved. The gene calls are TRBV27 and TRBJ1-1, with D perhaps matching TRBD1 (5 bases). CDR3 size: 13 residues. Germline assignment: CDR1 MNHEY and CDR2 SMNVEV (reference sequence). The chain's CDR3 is CAGRLWGFTEAFF. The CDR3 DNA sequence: TGTGCCGGCAGGCTTTGGGGGTTCACTGAAGCTTTCTTT.

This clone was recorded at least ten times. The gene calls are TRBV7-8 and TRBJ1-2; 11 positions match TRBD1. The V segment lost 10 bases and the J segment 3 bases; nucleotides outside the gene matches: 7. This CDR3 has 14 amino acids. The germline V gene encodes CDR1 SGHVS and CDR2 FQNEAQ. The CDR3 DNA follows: TGTGCCACCTCACCGGACAGGGGGCACTATGGCTACACCTTC. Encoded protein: CATSPDRGHYGYTF.

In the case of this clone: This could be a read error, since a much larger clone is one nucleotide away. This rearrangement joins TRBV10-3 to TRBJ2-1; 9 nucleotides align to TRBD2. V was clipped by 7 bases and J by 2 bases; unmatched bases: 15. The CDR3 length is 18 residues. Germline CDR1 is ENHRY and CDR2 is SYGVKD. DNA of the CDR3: TGTGCCATCATTGACCACAAGGCTAGCGGGAACACCTACAATGAGCAGTTCTTC. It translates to CAIIDHKASGNTYNEQFF.

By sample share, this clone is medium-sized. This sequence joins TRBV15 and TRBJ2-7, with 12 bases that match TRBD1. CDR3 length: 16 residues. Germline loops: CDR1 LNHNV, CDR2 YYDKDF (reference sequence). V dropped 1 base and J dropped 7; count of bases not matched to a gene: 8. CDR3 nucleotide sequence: TGTGCCACCAGCAGAGGGGGACAGGGGGCTATGGGAGAGCAGTACTTC. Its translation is CATSRGGQGAMGEQYF.

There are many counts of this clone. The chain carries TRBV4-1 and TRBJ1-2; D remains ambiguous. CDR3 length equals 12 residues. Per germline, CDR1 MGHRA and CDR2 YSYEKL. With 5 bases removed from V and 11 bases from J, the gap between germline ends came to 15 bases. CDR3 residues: CASSWAGGLYTF. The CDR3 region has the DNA TGCGCCAGCAGCTGGGCTGGAGGCCTATACACCTTC.

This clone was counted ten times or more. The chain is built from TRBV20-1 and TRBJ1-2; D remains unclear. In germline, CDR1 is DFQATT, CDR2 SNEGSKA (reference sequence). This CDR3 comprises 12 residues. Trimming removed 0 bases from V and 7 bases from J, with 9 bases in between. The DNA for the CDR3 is TGCAGTGCTAGAGAGGCAGGTGGTGGCTACACCTTC. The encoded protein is CSAREAGGGYTF.

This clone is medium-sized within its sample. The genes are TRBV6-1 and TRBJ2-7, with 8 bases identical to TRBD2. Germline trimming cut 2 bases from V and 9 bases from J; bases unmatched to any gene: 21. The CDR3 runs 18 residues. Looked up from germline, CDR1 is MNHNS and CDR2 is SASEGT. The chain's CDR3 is CASSEIYVGLDLPTLQYF. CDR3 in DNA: TGTGCCAGCAGTGAAATTTACGTGGGACTAGACCTACCTACGCTGCAGTACTTC.

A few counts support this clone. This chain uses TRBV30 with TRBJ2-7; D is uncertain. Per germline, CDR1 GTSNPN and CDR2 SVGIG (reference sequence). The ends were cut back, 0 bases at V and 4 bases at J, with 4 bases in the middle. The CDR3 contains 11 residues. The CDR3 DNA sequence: TGTGCCTGGAGTGTACGATACGAGCAGTACTTC. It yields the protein CAWSVRYEQYF. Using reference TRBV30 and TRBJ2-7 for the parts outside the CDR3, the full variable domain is SQTIHQWPATLVQPVGSPLSLECTVEGTSNPNLYWYRQAAGRGLQLLFYSVGIGQISSEVPQNLSASRPQDRQFILSSKKLLLSDSGFYLCAWSVRYEQYFGPGTRLTVT.

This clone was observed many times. The CDR3 DNA is TGCAGTGCCAAAGGCCCTGGTAGTTGGTACGAGCAGTACTTC. This codes for CSAKGPGSWYEQYF. This chain uses TRBV20-1 with TRBJ2-7, with no clear D. This CDR3 contains 14 residues. V was clipped by 6 bases and J by 4 bases, with 19 bases between them. Per germline, CDR1 DFQATT and CDR2 SNEGSKA (reference sequence).

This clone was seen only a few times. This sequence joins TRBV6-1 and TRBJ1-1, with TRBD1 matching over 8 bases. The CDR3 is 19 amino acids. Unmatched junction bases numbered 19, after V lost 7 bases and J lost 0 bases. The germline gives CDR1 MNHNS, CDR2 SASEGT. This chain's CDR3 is CASTPHGQGRENMNTEAFF. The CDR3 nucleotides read TGTGCCAGCACCCCCCATGGACAGGGAAGAGAGAACATGAACACTGAAGCTTTCTTT.

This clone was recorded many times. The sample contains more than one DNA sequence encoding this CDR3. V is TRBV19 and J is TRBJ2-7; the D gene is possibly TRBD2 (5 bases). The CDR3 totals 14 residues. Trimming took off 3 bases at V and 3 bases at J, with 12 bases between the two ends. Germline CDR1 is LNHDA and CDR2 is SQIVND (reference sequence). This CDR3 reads CASSILNAGYEQYF. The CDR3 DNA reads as TGTGCCAGTAGTATCCTAAACGCGGGCTACGAGCAGTACTTC.

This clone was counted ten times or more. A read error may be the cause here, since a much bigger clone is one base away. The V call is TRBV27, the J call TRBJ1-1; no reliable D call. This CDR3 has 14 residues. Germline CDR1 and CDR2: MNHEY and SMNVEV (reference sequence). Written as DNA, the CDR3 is TGTGCCGGCAGTTTGTTGGGATCGAACACTGAAGCTTTCTTT. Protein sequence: CAGSLLGSNTEAFF.

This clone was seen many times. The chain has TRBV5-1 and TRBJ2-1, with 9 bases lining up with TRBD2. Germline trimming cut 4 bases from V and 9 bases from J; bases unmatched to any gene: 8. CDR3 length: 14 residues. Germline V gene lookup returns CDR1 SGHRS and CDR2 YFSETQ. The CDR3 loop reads CASSTSQREVEQFF. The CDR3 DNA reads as TGCGCCAGCAGCACCTCACAGCGGGAGGTTGAGCAGTTCTTC.

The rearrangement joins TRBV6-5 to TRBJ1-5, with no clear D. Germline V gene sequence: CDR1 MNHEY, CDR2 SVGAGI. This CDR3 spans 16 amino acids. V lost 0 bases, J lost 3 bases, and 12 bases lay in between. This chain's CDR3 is CASSYSWRHLNQPQHF. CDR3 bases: TGTGCCAGCAGTTACTCCTGGCGACACCTCAATCAGCCCCAGCATTTT.

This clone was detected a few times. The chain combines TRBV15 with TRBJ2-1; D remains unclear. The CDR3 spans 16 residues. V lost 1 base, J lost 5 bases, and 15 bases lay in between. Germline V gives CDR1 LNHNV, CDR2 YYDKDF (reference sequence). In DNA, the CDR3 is TGTGCCACCAGCAGAGCTCATATTTCGTTAAACAATGAGCAGTTCTTC. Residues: CATSRAHISLNNEQFF. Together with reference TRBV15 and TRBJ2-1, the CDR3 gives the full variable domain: DAMVIQNPRYQVTQFGKPVTLSCSQTLNHNVMYWYQQKSSQAPKLLFHYYDKDFNNEADTPDNFQSRRPNTSFCFLDIRSPGLGDTAMYLCATSRAHISLNNEQFFGPGTRLTVL.

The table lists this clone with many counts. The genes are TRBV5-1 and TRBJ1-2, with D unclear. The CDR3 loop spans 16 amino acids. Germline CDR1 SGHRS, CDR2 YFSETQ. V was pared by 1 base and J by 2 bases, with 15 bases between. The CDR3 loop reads CASSLYPSGRNYGYTF. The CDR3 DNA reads TGCGCCAGCAGCTTGTATCCCTCGGGGAGGAACTATGGCTACACCTTC.

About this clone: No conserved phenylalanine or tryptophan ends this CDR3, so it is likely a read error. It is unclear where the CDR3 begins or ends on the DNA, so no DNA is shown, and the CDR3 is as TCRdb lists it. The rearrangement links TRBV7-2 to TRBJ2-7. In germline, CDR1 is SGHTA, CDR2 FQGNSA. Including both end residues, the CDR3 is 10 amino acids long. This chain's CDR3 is CASSLGCSGR.

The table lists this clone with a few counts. Here the CDR3 reads CASQGEGATDTQYF. CDR3 nucleotides: TGTGCCAGTCAGGGGGAGGGGGCCACAGATACGCAGTATTTT. V gene TRBV19 combines with J gene TRBJ2-3; D could derive from TRBD1 or TRBD2 (7 bases each). CDR1 is LNHDA, CDR2 SQIVND, per germline (reference sequence). The CDR3 extends over 14 amino acids. Trimming left V 8 bases short and J 2 bases short, with 14 bases between.

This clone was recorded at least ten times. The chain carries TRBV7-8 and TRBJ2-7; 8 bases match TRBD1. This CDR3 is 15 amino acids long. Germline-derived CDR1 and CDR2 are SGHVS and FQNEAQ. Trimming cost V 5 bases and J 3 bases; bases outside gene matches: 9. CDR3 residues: CASSPTGQGNYEQYF. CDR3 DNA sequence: TGTGCCAGCAGCCCCACCGGACAGGGAAACTACGAGCAGTACTTC.

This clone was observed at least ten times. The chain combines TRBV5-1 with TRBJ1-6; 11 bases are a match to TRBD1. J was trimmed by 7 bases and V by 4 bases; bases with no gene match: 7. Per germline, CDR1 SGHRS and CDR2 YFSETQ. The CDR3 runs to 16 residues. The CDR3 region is CASSPSGQGVNSPLHF. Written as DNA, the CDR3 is TGCGCCAGCAGCCCGTCGGGACAGGGGGTAAATTCACCCCTCCACTTT.

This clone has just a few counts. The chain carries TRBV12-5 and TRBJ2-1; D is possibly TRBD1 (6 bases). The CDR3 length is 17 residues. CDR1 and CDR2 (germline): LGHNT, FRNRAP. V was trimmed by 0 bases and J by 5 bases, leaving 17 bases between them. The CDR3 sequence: CASGLVLRTVINNEQFF. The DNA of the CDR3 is TGTGCTAGTGGTTTGGTACTGCGGACAGTAATAAACAATGAGCAGTTCTTC.

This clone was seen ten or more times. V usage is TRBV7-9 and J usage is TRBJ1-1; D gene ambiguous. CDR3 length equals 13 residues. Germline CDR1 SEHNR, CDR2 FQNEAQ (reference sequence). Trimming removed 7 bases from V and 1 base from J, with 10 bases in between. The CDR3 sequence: CASNSRGNTEAFF. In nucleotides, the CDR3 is TGTGCCAGCAACTCTAGAGGGAACACTGAAGCTTTCTTT.

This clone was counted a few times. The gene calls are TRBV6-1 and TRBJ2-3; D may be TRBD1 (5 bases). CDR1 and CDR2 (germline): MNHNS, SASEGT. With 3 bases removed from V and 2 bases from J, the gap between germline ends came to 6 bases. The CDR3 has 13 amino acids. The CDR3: CASSDGATDTQYF. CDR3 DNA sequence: TGTGCCAGCAGTGATGGGGCCACAGATACGCAGTATTTT.